The 22 T cell receptor beta chains below were found in one sample sequenced in a study of vaccination and CD4 T cells after COVID-19. Treatment: roughly 10-day PBMC culture with coronavirus spike peptide pools or control peptides (ViraFEST assay). CD4+ T cells that came from the unexposed donor were collected before the COVID-19 pandemic (2011-2018). Sequencing of the DNA from cultured CD4+ T cells was carried out with the Oncomine TCR Beta short-read assay. One entry per CDR3 protein results from TCRdb running MiXCR on the PCR reads. Of over 7,500 distinct CDR3 sequences listed, around 45% are singletons. What these receptors recognize is not known. Source material: CD4+ T cells from blood, cultured in vitro. These receptors all come from a human donor in good health.

Only a few counts were recorded for this clonotype. J is TRBJ2-5 and V is TRBV2; the match to TRBD2 covers 8 bases. Trimming took 3 bases from V and 5 from J; bases not matched to a gene: 11. The germline V gene has CDR1 SNHLY and CDR2 FYNNEI. The CDR3 runs 16 residues. The CDR3 spells CASSERLASSVETQYF. In DNA, the CDR3 is TGTGCCAGCAGTGAGCGACTAGCGTCGAGTGTTGAGACCCAGTACTTC.

The genes are TRBV7-9 and TRBJ2-7; the D call may be TRBD1 or TRBD2 (5 bases each). V lost 1 base and J lost 5, with 9 bases in between. The CDR3 runs 13 residues. CDR1 is SEHNR, CDR2 FQNEAQ, per germline (reference sequence). The CDR3: CASSLVGGDEQYF. The CDR3 DNA reads as TGTGCCAGCAGCTTAGTTGGGGGAGACGAGCAGTACTTC.

The genes are TRBV2 and TRBJ1-2; D is undetermined. The germline V gene has CDR1 SNHLY and CDR2 FYNNEI. This CDR3 comprises 14 residues. V lost 7 bases to trimming and J lost 4 bases, with 16 bases between them. CDR3 sequence reads: CASTGGGIVYGYTF. CDR3 in DNA: TGTGCCAGCACGGGAGGAGGGATAGTCTATGGCTACACCTTC. Using reference TRBV2 and TRBJ1-2 for the parts outside the CDR3, the full variable domain is EPEVTQTPSHQVTQMGQEVILRCVPISNHLYFYWYRQILGQKVEFLVSFYNNEISEKSEIFDDQFSVERPDGSNFTLKIRSTKLEDSAMYFCASTGGGIVYGYTFGSGTRLTVV.

The V and J genes are TRBV7-9 and TRBJ1-4, with 8 bases aligning to TRBD1. The CDR3 length is 16 residues. J lost 3 bases, V lost 3 bases, and 6 bases had no gene match. Germline V gene lookup returns CDR1 SEHNR and CDR2 FQNEAQ (reference sequence). The CDR3 DNA sequence: TGTGCCAGCAGCTTTACCCAGGGGGCGCCTAATGAAAAACTGTTTTTT. It yields the protein CASSFTQGAPNEKLFF. Full variable domain (rest looked up from reference TRBV7-9 and TRBJ1-4): DTGVSQNPRHKITKRGQNVTFRCDPISEHNRLYWYRQTLGQGPEFLTYFQNEAQLEKSRLLSDRFSAERPKGSFSTLEIQRTEQGDSAMYLCASSFTQGAPNEKLFFGSGTQLSVL.

This clonotype appeared a single time. The gene calls are TRBV30 and TRBJ1-5; 7 bases are shared with TRBD1. Germline trimming cut 3 bases from V and 4 bases from J; bases unmatched to any gene: 3. CDR3 size: 13 residues. Germline loops: CDR1 GTSNPN, CDR2 SVGIG (reference sequence). The CDR3, as DNA: TGTGCCTGGAGGGGGACAGAAAATCAGCCCCAGCATTTT. It is translated as CAWRGTENQPQHF.

This clonotype was detected only a few times. The rearrangement uses TRBV10-3 and TRBJ1-1, with 7 bases lining up with TRBD1. The germline V gene has CDR1 ENHRY and CDR2 SYGVKD. Trimming removed 5 bases from V and 0 bases from J; junction bases left unmatched: 6. The CDR3 has 15 amino acids. The CDR3 loop is CAISPSDRVNTEAFF. CDR3 in DNA: TGTGCCATCAGTCCCTCCGACAGGGTGAACACTGAAGCTTTCTTT.

The V gene is TRBV7-8, the J gene TRBJ1-2, with a weak D call TRBD1 (5 bases). The germline V and J ends were trimmed by 6 bases and 7 bases, with 33 bases remaining between them. CDR1 and CDR2 (germline): SGHVS, FQNEAQ. This CDR3 is built from 19 residues. The CDR3 sequence: CASSPVSSGSVLPPIGYTF. CDR3 bases: TGTGCCAGCAGTCCAGTTAGTTCAGGGAGCGTACTTCCCCCTATTGGCTACACCTTC.

DNA of the CDR3: TGTGCCAGCAGACTCGGACTAGCGGGGGGGTTAGATACGCAGTATTTT. Its translation is CASRLGLAGGLDTQYF. This rearrangement joins TRBV6-2 or TRBV6-3 to TRBJ2-3; TRBD2 matches 15 bases. The CDR3 spans 16 residues. CDR1 and CDR2 from the germline V gene are MNHEY and SVGEGT. The V and J ends lost 6 bases and 5 bases, in that order; junction bases with no gene match: 6.

This clonotype was found once. The chain uses TRBV7-2 and TRBJ2-3, with 10 bases fitting TRBD2. CDR3 length: 19 residues. The germline V gene encodes CDR1 SGHTA and CDR2 FQGNSA. V was pared by 2 bases and J by 6 bases, with 17 bases of the junction left unmatched. CDR3 sequence: CASSLRPLAGGNSRDTQYF. The CDR3 bases are TGTGCCAGCAGCTTACGGCCCTTAGCGGGGGGCAACTCGCGGGATACGCAGTATTTT.

There are a few counts of this clonotype. The rearrangement uses TRBV27 and TRBJ2-3; D possibly uses TRBD1 or TRBD2 (5 bases each). Between the trimmed V and J ends, which lost 3 bases and 1 base, there was a span of 8 bases. This CDR3 has 14 residues. The germline CDR1 and CDR2 sequences are MNHEY and SMNVEV (reference sequence). The CDR3, as DNA: TGTGCCAGCAGTTTTCTGGGGGGCACAGATACGCAGTATTTT. Its protein is CASSFLGGTDTQYF.

This rearrangement joins TRBV20-1 to TRBJ2-5; D is unresolved. V dropped 6 bases and J dropped 2 bases, with 13 bases sitting between them. This CDR3 has 13 residues. Germline lookup yields CDR1 DFQATT and CDR2 SNEGSKA (reference sequence). The CDR3 DNA reads as TGCAGTGCCAGGACGGGCGGACAAGAGACCCAGTACTTC. Translating it yields CSARTGGQETQYF.

The chain joins TRBV19 to TRBJ2-7; D gene ambiguous. The length of the CDR3 is 14 residues. V gave up 0 bases and J gave up 3 bases, with 9 bases separating them. Germline V lookup: CDR1 LNHDA, CDR2 SQIVND (reference sequence). CDR3 nucleotide sequence: TGTGCCAGTAGTATAGACGGGCGCCTCTACGAGCAGTACTTC. Protein: CASSIDGRLYEQYF.

This clonotype was counted between two and nine times. The chain couples TRBV5-4 to TRBJ1-2; 7 bases map to TRBD1. Germline loops: CDR1 SGHNT, CDR2 YYREEE (reference sequence). The CDR3 totals 15 residues. J gave up 0 bases and V 1 base, and 3 bases lay outside the gene matches. CDR3 amino acids: CASSLRRGPNYGYTF. In nucleotides, the CDR3 is TGTGCCAGCAGCTTGCGGAGGGGGCCTAACTATGGCTACACCTTC.

J is TRBJ1-1 and V is TRBV27; TRBD1 might be the D (6 bases). Trimming pared 5 bases from V and 1 base from J, leaving 14 bases between. In germline, CDR1 is MNHEY, CDR2 SMNVEV (reference sequence). The CDR3 has 15 residues. The CDR3 sequence is CASSRSSGQNTEAFF. The CDR3 region has the DNA TGTGCCAGCAGTCGCTCCTCGGGACAGAACACTGAAGCTTTCTTT.

The J gene is TRBJ2-7, the V gene TRBV2, with TRBD2 identical over 7 bases. Trimming took 8 bases from V and 0 from J; bases not matched to a gene: 4. The CDR3 has 13 residues. Germline CDR1 SNHLY, CDR2 FYNNEI. CDR3 DNA: TGTGCCAGCGGGGGGGTCGGCTCCTACGAGCAGTACTTC. Protein sequence: CASGGVGSYEQYF.

The CDR3 loop reads CASRGARETQYF. Written as DNA, the CDR3 is TGTGCCAGCCGGGGGGCTCGGGAGACCCAGTACTTC. The rearrangement links TRBV6-1 to TRBJ2-5, with D maybe TRBD2 (7 bases). CDR1 and CDR2 (germline): MNHNS, SASEGT. The CDR3 length is 12 residues. V lost 8 bases and J lost 5, with 12 bases in between.

This clonotype turned up a few times. This chain links TRBV6-2 or TRBV6-3 with TRBJ1-1; 9 bases align to TRBD1. This CDR3 is built from 13 residues. Germline V lookup: CDR1 MNHEY, CDR2 SVGEGT. After removal of 6 bases from V and 5 bases from J, the junction contained 4 bases not matched to a gene. This CDR3 is CASRTDRGTEAFF. The CDR3 DNA is TGTGCCAGCAGAACCGACAGGGGGACTGAAGCTTTCTTT.

The chain joins TRBV19 to TRBJ1-3; D remains ambiguous. Germline CDR1 LNHDA, CDR2 SQIVND (reference sequence). The length of the CDR3 is 14 residues. V dropped 3 bases and J dropped 7 bases, with 13 bases sitting between them. CDR3 DNA: TGTGCCAGTAGTATTCCCAGGATCCGGAACACCATATATTTT. Amino acids: CASSIPRIRNTIYF.

The rearrangement uses TRBV7-2 and TRBJ2-1; TRBD1 agrees at 8 bases. CDR3 length: 14 amino acids. Losses at the gene ends were 5 bases for V and 4 bases for J; bases not matched to a gene: 4. The germline gives CDR1 SGHTA, CDR2 FQGNSA. The CDR3 sequence: CASSARTGYNEQFF. CDR3 DNA sequence: TGTGCCAGCAGCGCCAGGACAGGGTACAATGAGCAGTTCTTC.

The rearrangement links TRBV6-1 to TRBJ1-5; D is possibly TRBD1 (5 bases). The V end lost 3 bases, the J end lost 4 bases, and 25 bases lay between the germline ends. Germline V CDR1 and CDR2: MNHNS, SASEGT. The CDR3 consists of 19 residues. The CDR3 protein is CASSDRDAGTFGANQPQHF. The CDR3 DNA reads as TGTGCCAGCAGTGACAGGGATGCCGGGACTTTTGGAGCGAATCAGCCCCAGCATTTT.

V is TRBV30 and J is TRBJ2-2; D possibly uses TRBD1 or TRBD2 (5 bases each). CDR1 GTSNPN and CDR2 SVGIG come from the germline V gene (reference sequence). The CDR3 spans 18 residues. Trimming removed 0 bases at V and 4 bases at J, with 21 bases between. The CDR3 loop reads CAWSVVGASSVGTGELFF. The DNA for the CDR3 is TGTGCCTGGAGTGTAGTAGGGGCTAGTAGCGTCGGCACCGGGGAGCTGTTTTTT.

This chain joins TRBV6-4 and TRBJ2-2, with 11 bases matching TRBD2. Germline V gene lookup returns CDR1 MRHNA and CDR2 SNTAGT. V shed 5 bases, J shed 0 bases, and the junction held 2 bases outside the gene matches. This CDR3 comprises 16 residues. Here the CDR3 reads CASSLTSGANTGELFF. The DNA of the CDR3 is TGTGCCAGCAGTTTGACTAGCGGGGCGAACACCGGGGAGCTGTTTTTT.